The entry below describes one TCR beta chain. Its antigen is unidentified. Sequencing targeted TCR beta in T cells from blood (CD8+ and CD4+). Treatment-naive patients with stable or active relapsing-remitting disease were the multiple sclerosis controls. RNA totalling about 0.45 to 1 ug underwent reverse transcription with random hexamers. Amplification of TCR beta CDR3 was carried out by immunoSEQ multiplex PCR, which covered 54 Vbeta and 13 Jbeta segments. TCRdb re-analysed the immunoSEQ multiplex PCR reads in MiXCR, keeping a single row per CDR3 protein. The sample includes approximately 200,000 distinct CDR3 sequences, approximately 96% of them seen just once. The source of the sample is a study of CD8 T cells in Susac syndrome. This CDR3 has 14 residues. V was trimmed by 5 bases and J by 4 bases, leaving 11 bases between them. The germline V gene has CDR1 SEHNR and CDR2 FQNEAQ (reference sequence).

Study conclusions and caveats: An acknowledgment was made by the study that its TCR sequencing and HLA analysis involved relatively few individuals.

The sequenced sample consisted of CD4+ T cells from PBMCs. The sequence was obtained from a human donor with multiple sclerosis. The rearrangement joins TRBV7-9 to TRBJ2-2, with D maybe TRBD1 (5 bases). Here the CDR3 reads CASSPRTFTGELFF. The CDR3 DNA follows: TGTGCCAGCAGCCCCCGGACATTCACCGGGGAGCTGTTTTTT.